The clone carrying this T cell receptor beta chain has only a few counts. Sequencing templates came from extracted RNA that was reverse transcribed into cDNA. Assay: immunoSEQ multiplex PCR; the TCRdb copy retains only in-frame clones and omits some. The sample contains fewer than 100,000 clones, around 60% of which appear only once. Germline V gives CDR1 SNHLY, CDR2 FYNNEI. The CDR3 has 13 residues. V shed 10 bases and J shed 0 bases, with 13 bases lying between them. Treatment here: oral pan-JAK inhibitor, 5-10 mg twice daily. This record belongs to a study of CD8+ T cells in alopecia areata. The sample consisted of CD8+ T cells sorted from blood, taken at week 4, from a patient treated with tofacitinib. The genes are TRBV2 and TRBJ2-7, with a weak D call TRBD2 (5 bases). The sequence derives from a human donor with alopecia areata. CDR3 bases: TGTGCCAACTACGACGGGGTCTCCTACGAGCAGTACTTC. Amino acids: CANYDGVSYEQYF. The full variable domain, its missing parts supplied by reference TRBV2 and TRBJ2-7, is EPEVTQTPSHQVTQMGQEVILRCVPISNHLYFYWYRQILGQKVEFLVSFYNNEISEKSEIFDDQFSVERPDGSNFTLKIRSTKLEDSAMYFCANYDGVSYEQYFGPGTRLTVT.